The rows below give T cell receptor beta chains drawn from one sample of a study of T-cell memory formation after mild COVID-19. A single record per CDR3 protein comes from TCRdb applying MiXCR to the 5' RACE reads. The sample contains about 320,000 distinct CDR3 sequences, 14% of which appear only once. The sequencing input was PBMCs or a T cell subset sorted from them (not recorded which). The receptors here all came from a man younger than 30 who had mild COVID-19 (a few samples of this study predate the infection). Cell type and time point are not known. The CDR3 runs from the conserved cysteine through the conserved F or W. The order of the fields is V gene, D gene, J gene, clone size, CDR3 protein, CDR3 DNA. D genes are given only for firm matches. Rows may omit the clone size; those that give it use once, few, many or a size class.

>TRBV6-5|-|TRBJ2-5|many
CASSMSTPGLGETQYF
TGTGCCAGCAGTATGTCAACCCCGGGGCTTGGGGAGACCCAGTACTTC
>TRBV7-2|TRBD1|TRBJ1-1|-
CASSRGGGNTEAFF
TGTGCCAGCAGTCGAGGGGGCGGGAACACTGAAGCTTTCTTT
>TRBV4-1|-|TRBJ2-7|few
CASSQDQGTYEQYF
TGCGCCAGCAGCCAAGACCAGGGGACCTACGAGCAGTACTTC
>TRBV11-2|-|TRBJ2-3|-
CASSLGRDASTDTQYF
TGTGCCAGCAGCTTAGGCCGGGACGCCAGCACAGATACGCAGTATTTT
>TRBV18|-|TRBJ1-1|few
CASSQSRANTEAFF
TGTGCCAGCTCTCAATCACGGGCCAACACTGAAGCTTTCTTT
>TRBV7-9|-|TRBJ2-6|few
CASSPRDGSKPNVLTF
TGTGCCAGCAGCCCCCGGGACGGGTCTAAGCCCAACGTCCTGACTTTC
>TRBV7-9|TRBD2|TRBJ2-2|-
CASSYQGLADNTGELFF
TGTGCCAGCAGCTATCAGGGACTAGCGGATAACACCGGGGAGCTGTTTTTT
>TRBV6-5|-|TRBJ2-5|few
CASSYSIAEETQYF
TGTGCCAGCAGTTACTCGATAGCGGAAGAGACCCAGTACTTC
>TRBV9|-|TRBJ2-2|few
CASRLKARKNTGELFF
TGTGCCAGCAGGTTGAAGGCACGGAAGAACACCGGGGAGCTGTTTTTT
>TRBV4-1|TRBD2|TRBJ2-7|-
CASSPLSSGGPGGEQYF
TGCGCCAGCAGCCCCCTGAGCAGCGGGGGGCCCGGCGGGGAGCAGTACTTC
>TRBV6-1|-|TRBJ1-1|-
CASGLRSDTEAFF
TGTGCCAGCGGCCTGCGCTCCGACACTGAAGCTTTCTTT
>TRBV12-3/TRBV12-4|-|TRBJ2-2|-
CASSLRRGTFNTGELFF
TGTGCCAGCAGTTTACGACGGGGGACTTTTAACACCGGGGAGCTGTTTTTT
>TRBV6-5|-|TRBJ2-1|-
CASSYRSGNEQFF
TGTGCCAGCAGTTATCGTTCGGGGAATGAGCAGTTCTTC
>TRBV6-5|-|TRBJ2-1|-
CASTPPGRNEQFF
TGTGCCAGCACCCCTCCGGGGCGGAATGAGCAGTTCTTC
>TRBV5-4|TRBD2|TRBJ2-3|-
CASSSRVAGPGTQYF
TGTGCCAGCAGCTCCCGGGTAGCGGGGCCCGGTACGCAGTATTTT
>TRBV5-1|TRBD1|TRBJ1-1|few
CASSRGQMNTEAFF
TGCGCCAGCAGCAGGGGACAGATGAACACTGAAGCTTTCTTT
>TRBV6-1|-|TRBJ1-4|-
CASRTPSEGEKLFF
TGTGCCAGCAGAACCCCGTCAGAGGGAGAAAAACTGTTTTTT
>TRBV7-2|-|TRBJ1-1|-
CASSLDLGGLFYTEAFF
TGTGCCAGCAGCTTAGATCTGGGGGGTCTTTTTTACACTGAAGCTTTCTTT
>TRBV7-8|TRBD2|TRBJ2-1|few
CASSLGAGGNNEQFF
TGTGCCAGCAGCTTAGGGGCGGGGGGAAACAATGAGCAGTTCTTC
>TRBV5-1|TRBD2|TRBJ2-3|-
CASSFSLAGGTDTQYF
TGCGCCAGCAGCTTCTCCCTAGCGGGGGGCACAGATACGCAGTATTTT
>TRBV2|TRBD2|TRBJ2-3|many
CASSDERGPGDTQYF
TGTGCCAGCAGTGACGAGCGGGGGCCCGGGGATACGCAGTATTTT
>TRBV19|-|TRBJ2-5|few
CASSMGGQIETQYF
TGTGCCAGTAGTATGGGTGGGCAGATAGAGACCCAGTACTTC
>TRBV5-6|TRBD2|TRBJ2-5|many
CASSSSGGGKTQYF
TGTGCCAGCAGCTCCTCGGGCGGGGGGAAGACCCAGTACTTC
>TRBV10-3|-|TRBJ2-1|many
CAIKSGENNEQFF
TGTGCCATCAAGTCTGGGGAAAACAATGAGCAGTTCTTC
>TRBV5-1|-|TRBJ1-5|many
CASRGGSEGPQHF
TGCGCCAGCAGGGGCGGATCGGAGGGGCCCCAGCATTTT
>TRBV6-2/TRBV6-3|TRBD2|TRBJ2-2|-
CASSSGTKNTGELFF
TGTGCCAGCAGTTCCGGGACTAAGAACACCGGGGAGCTGTTTTTT
>TRBV5-5|-|TRBJ2-4|few
CASSGGLFPGAKNIQYF
TGTGCCAGCAGCGGCGGACTCTTCCCGGGAGCCAAAAACATTCAGTACTTC
>TRBV7-6|-|TRBJ2-1|-
CASSPTVGLYNEQFF
TGTGCCAGCAGCCCAACGGTGGGGCTATACAATGAGCAGTTCTTC
>TRBV25-1|-|TRBJ2-1|few
CASSAAPGDRNEQFF
TGTGCCAGCAGTGCCGCACCAGGGGATCGGAATGAGCAGTTCTTC
>TRBV29-1|-|TRBJ2-1|few
CSVESGTAGYEQFF
TGCAGCGTTGAAAGCGGGACAGCGGGGTATGAGCAGTTCTTC
>TRBV3-1|-|TRBJ2-3|few
CASSQAGTSTDTQYF
TGTGCCAGCAGCCAGGCAGGGACTAGCACAGATACGCAGTATTTT
>TRBV5-4|-|TRBJ2-3|-
CASSRDPTDTQYF
TGTGCCAGCAGTCGGGACCCGACAGATACGCAGTATTTT
>TRBV5-1|-|TRBJ1-2|many
CASSPDSLGYTF
TGCGCCAGCAGCCCCGACTCTCTTGGCTACACCTTC
>TRBV7-9|TRBD1|TRBJ1-1|few
CASSQPPGTGIEAFF
TGTGCCAGCAGCCAACCCCCCGGGACAGGGATTGAAGCTTTCTTT
>TRBV12-3/TRBV12-4|-|TRBJ2-3|few
CASSPQGYTQYF
TGTGCCAGCAGTCCCCAGGGGTATACGCAGTATTTT
>TRBV6-5|-|TRBJ1-1|few
CASSYSVPGSAEAFF
TGTGCCAGCAGTTACTCGGTACCCGGCTCTGCTGAAGCTTTCTTT
>TRBV5-1|TRBD1|TRBJ1-4|-
CSSSPRTGEGKLFF
TGCTCCAGCAGCCCGCGGACAGGGGAAGGAAAACTGTTTTTT
>TRBV5-5|-|TRBJ1-3|-
CASSFGGPPGDTIYF
TGTGCCAGCAGCTTTGGCGGTCCCCCGGGAGACACCATATATTTT
>TRBV21-1|-|TRBJ2-6|-
CASTRSGSGANVLTF
TGTGCCAGCACACGTTCAGGCTCTGGGGCCAACGTCCTGACTTTC
>TRBV11-2|-|TRBJ2-7|few
CASSLPGGFGNEQYF
TGTGCCAGCAGCTTACCTGGGGGATTCGGAAACGAGCAGTACTTC
>TRBV7-2|-|TRBJ1-2|few
CASRPGRVYGYTF
TGTGCCAGCAGACCAGGGCGGGTCTATGGCTACACCTTC
>TRBV27|TRBD1|TRBJ1-2|-
CASRGNPDTGGGYTF
TGTGCCAGCAGAGGAAACCCGGATACAGGGGGCGGCTACACCTTC